Listed here are 20 T cell receptor beta chains from one sample, sequenced in a study of blood T cell repertoires in COVID-19. Sequenced by immunoSEQ multiplex PCR; TCRdb stores in-frame clones only, minus some. The sample consists of under 200,000 clones, 88% of them appearing once. The sequenced sample was peripheral blood. These receptors all come from a man younger than 35 with active or convalescent COVID-19.

The chain recombines TRBV25-1 with TRBJ1-5; D perhaps matches TRBD1 (6 bases). CDR1 MGHDK and CDR2 SYGVNS come from the germline V gene. The CDR3 runs to 15 residues. V was pared by 2 bases and J by 6 bases, with 14 bases between. Here the CDR3 DNA reads TGTGCCAGCAGTGAACAGGGGTGGGGAAGTCAGCCCCAGCATTTT. This codes for CASSEQGWGSQPQHF.

This clone was recorded once. V and J are TRBV19 and TRBJ1-6; D ambiguous. The length of the CDR3 is 14 residues. Germline values: CDR1 LNHDA, CDR2 SQIVND (reference sequence). The V and J ends lost 9 bases and 7 bases respectively, with 16 bases between them. CDR3 protein: CASTLPGANSPLHF. CDR3 bases: TGTGCCAGCACCTTACCGGGTGCAAATTCACCCCTCCACTTT.

This chain uses TRBV12-3 or TRBV12-4 with TRBJ2-2, with D possibly being TRBD1 (5 bases). The CDR3 loop spans 13 amino acids. Trimming shortened V by 5 bases and J by 8 bases, and 12 bases separated the two germline ends. The CDR3 reads CASSRQGRGELFF. The CDR3 DNA is TGTGCCAGCAGTCGTCAGGGTCGAGGGGAGCTGTTTTTT.

Here the CDR3 reads CASSLSELANYGYTF. The CDR3 coding sequence is TGTGCCAGCAGCTTATCGGAGCTCGCTAACTATGGCTACACCTTC. The chain uses TRBV7-9 and TRBJ1-2; no reliable D call. The CDR3 has 15 amino acids. CDR1 is SEHNR, CDR2 FQNEAQ, per germline (reference sequence). V was pared by 2 bases and J by 0 bases, with 10 bases between.

The chain carries TRBV7-2 and TRBJ2-1; possibly TRBD2 for D (5 bases). Germline V lookup: CDR1 SGHTA, CDR2 FQGNSA. This CDR3 contains 12 residues. V was pared by 5 bases and J by 7 bases, with 9 bases between. CDR3 sequence: CASSTDWNEQFF. DNA for the CDR3: TGTGCCAGCAGCACGGACTGGAATGAGCAGTTCTTC.

This chain joins TRBV19 and TRBJ2-7, with a possible D match to TRBD1 (5 bases). Germline V gene lookup returns CDR1 LNHDA and CDR2 SQIVND (reference sequence). The CDR3 contains 14 residues. The V gene lost 1 base and the J gene lost 5 bases, with 12 bases spanning the gap. The CDR3 region is CASSIAQGYHEQYF. For the CDR3, the DNA is TGTGCCAGTAGTATAGCCCAGGGTTACCACGAGCAGTACTTC. The entire variable domain, with the rest obtained from reference TRBV19 and TRBJ2-7, is as follows: DGGITQSPKYLFRKEGQNVTLSCEQNLNHDAMYWYRQDPGQGLRLIYYSQIVNDFQKGDIAEGYSVSREKKESFPLTVTSAQKNPTAFYLCASSIAQGYHEQYFGPGTRLTVT.

This rearrangement joins TRBV6-5 to TRBJ1-2; tentatively, D is TRBD1 (6 bases). Per the germline V gene, CDR1 is MNHEY and CDR2 is SVGAGI. This CDR3 has 13 residues. Trimming took 6 bases from V and 7 from J, leaving 15 bases between them. This chain's CDR3 is CASSVQGQVGYTF. CDR3 nucleotide sequence: TGTGCCAGCAGCGTCCAGGGGCAGGTTGGCTACACCTTC.

The chain employs TRBV11-2 and TRBJ1-1; 7 bases fit TRBD1. The CDR3 extends over 15 amino acids. The trim removed 5 bases at V and 4 bases at J, leaving 10 bases unmatched. Germline V gives CDR1 SGHAT, CDR2 FQNNGV. As DNA, the CDR3 is TGTGCCAGCAGCCTAAAGAGGGGGCTAGGCACTGAAGCTTTCTTT. Translating it yields CASSLKRGLGTEAFF.

This clone was seen just once. J is TRBJ2-6 and V is TRBV23-1, with D possibly being TRBD2 (7 bases). TRBV23-1 is known as an ORF, though its function is uncertain. CDR3 length: 21 residues. The V end was cut by 0 bases, the J end by 4 bases, with 25 bases between. CDR3 in DNA: TGCGCCAGCAGTCAATCGAGGGGGAGGGCCAACCCATGGTCCGGGGCCAACGTCCTGACTTTC. Translation: CASSQSRGRANPWSGANVLTF.

This clone was counted at least ten times. This chain uses TRBV6-2 or TRBV6-3 with TRBJ1-1; no definite D call. This CDR3 contains 13 residues. The ends were cut back, 2 bases at V and 1 base at J, with 5 bases in the middle. CDR1 and CDR2 from the germline V gene are MNHEY and SVGEGT. The CDR3 coding sequence is TGTGCCAGCAGTTACACAGAGAACACTGAAGCTTTCTTT. The encoded protein is CASSYTENTEAFF.

The chain recombines TRBV7-8 with TRBJ2-1, with D perhaps TRBD1 (6 bases). In germline, CDR1 is SGHVS, CDR2 FQNEAQ. The CDR3 sequence is 15 residues long. Trimming pared 5 bases from V and 0 bases from J, leaving 11 bases between. The CDR3 region has the DNA TGTGCCAGCAGCCCAGTGGACAGCTCCTACAATGAGCAGTTCTTC. Translated, it gives CASSPVDSSYNEQFF. The whole variable domain, remainder taken from reference TRBV7-8 and TRBJ2-1, is GAGVSQSPRYKVAKRGQDVALRCDPISGHVSLFWYQQALGQGPEFLTYFQNEAQLDKSGLPSDRFFAERPEGSVSTLKIQRTQQEDSAVYLCASSPVDSSYNEQFFGPGTRLTVL.

The chain combines TRBV6-2 or TRBV6-3 with TRBJ2-3; D is possibly TRBD2 (5 bases). Deletions cut 4 bases from V and 0 bases from J, with 11 bases between. CDR1 and CDR2 (germline): MNHEY, SVGEGT. This CDR3 spans 15 amino acids. CDR3 in amino acids: CASSLGSTSTDTQYF. As DNA, the CDR3 is TGTGCCAGCAGTTTAGGGAGTACTAGCACAGATACGCAGTATTTT.

The rearrangement links TRBV30 to TRBJ1-5; no definite D call. Trimming shortened V by 0 bases and J by 5 bases, and 5 bases separated the two germline ends. There are 12 residues in the CDR3. Germline-derived CDR1 and CDR2 are GTSNPN and SVGIG (reference sequence). DNA for the CDR3: TGTGCCTGGAGTGTTGCAGATCAGCCCCAGCATTTT. This encodes CAWSVADQPQHF.

The V and J genes are TRBV29-1 and TRBJ1-3; 11 bases are a match to TRBD1. J was trimmed by 0 bases and V by 8 bases; bases with no gene match: 9. The CDR3 covers 16 residues. CDR1 is SQVTM and CDR2 is ANQGSEA in the germline V gene. CDR3 in amino acids: CSFNTGTGGSGNTIYF. The CDR3 coding sequence is TGCAGCTTCAATACCGGGACAGGGGGCTCTGGAAACACCATATATTTT.

This clone was recorded only once. V usage is TRBV10-3 and J usage is TRBJ2-5; tentative D call: TRBD2 (7 bases). Germline V gene lookup returns CDR1 ENHRY and CDR2 SYGVKD. V was trimmed by 2 bases and J by 2 bases, leaving 12 bases between them. The CDR3 is 15 amino acids. CDR3 residues: CAISERGGNQETQYF. In DNA form, the CDR3 reads TGTGCCATCAGTGAGAGGGGGGGCAATCAAGAGACCCAGTACTTC.

The V and J genes are TRBV12-3 or TRBV12-4 and TRBJ1-2, with unresolved D. Trimming shortened V by 6 bases and J by 1 base, and 9 bases separated the two germline ends. This CDR3 has 13 amino acids. Here the CDR3 reads CASRPQDNYGYTF. The DNA of the CDR3 is TGTGCCAGCAGACCCCAGGATAACTATGGCTACACCTTC.

This clone was seen a handful of times. The rearrangement joins TRBV27 to TRBJ1-6, with 9 bases fitting TRBD1. The CDR3 runs 14 residues. The ends lost 4 bases at V and 10 bases at J; junction bases unmatched: 5. From germline, CDR1 is MNHEY and CDR2 SMNVEV (reference sequence). CDR3 residues: CASSSGQGSSPLHF. In DNA form, the CDR3 reads TGTGCCAGCAGTTCTGGACAGGGGAGCTCACCCCTCCACTTT.

This sequence joins TRBV11-2 and TRBJ2-4; 14 bases are a match to TRBD2. Germline V lookup: CDR1 SGHAT, CDR2 FQNNGV. This CDR3 contains 16 residues. The J segment lost 3 bases and the V segment lost 5 bases, leaving 3 bases of the junction unmatched. The CDR3 nucleotides read TGTGCCAGCAGCCGACTAGCGGGAGGGGGCAAAAACATTCAGTACTTC. It translates to CASSRLAGGGKNIQYF.

The gene calls are TRBV3-1 (or the pseudogene TRBV3-2) and TRBJ1-1; 8 bases are a match to TRBD1. The CDR3 consists of 13 residues. CDR1 and CDR2 from the germline V gene are LGHDT and YNNKEL (reference sequence). The V segment lost 7 bases and the J segment 1 base; nucleotides outside the gene matches: 2. In DNA form, the CDR3 reads TGTGCCAGCAATGGACAGGGGAACACTGAAGCTTTCTTT. It codes for CASNGQGNTEAFF.

V and J are TRBV10-2 and TRBJ1-1; the D gene is possibly TRBD1 (6 bases). CDR3 length equals 16 residues. Per the germline V gene, CDR1 is WSHSY and CDR2 is SAAADI. With 2 bases removed from V and 3 bases from J, the gap between germline ends came to 16 bases. The CDR3 protein is CASSEARGTLDTEAFF. CDR3 coding DNA: TGCGCCAGCAGTGAGGCGAGGGGGACGCTGGACACTGAAGCTTTCTTT.